This record looks at one T cell receptor beta chain sequence and its context. This sample stems from a study of OX40 agonist ivuxolimab in advanced cancers. Unmatched junction bases numbered 6, after V lost 4 bases and J lost 5 bases. Per germline, CDR1 SGHRS and CDR2 YFSETQ. The CDR3 runs to 15 residues. Assay: immunoSEQ multiplex PCR; the TCRdb copy retains only in-frame clones and omits some. The top ten hold about 1.3% of the sample, which has tens of thousands of clones, about nine tenths seen once. Autoimmune disease history or systemic immunosuppression was exclusionary. J is TRBJ2-7 and V is TRBV5-1, with 13 nucleotides matching TRBD2. Material: CD4+ or CD8+ T cells sorted from blood, obtained in a trial of the OX40 agonist ivuxolimab. This receptor was obtained from an adult with an advanced solid tumor such as melanoma, head and neck, liver or kidney cancer. CDR3 DNA sequence: TGCGCCAGCAGCCCCACTAGCGGGAGGGCCGACGAGCAGTACTTC. Translation gives CASSPTSGRADEQYF.